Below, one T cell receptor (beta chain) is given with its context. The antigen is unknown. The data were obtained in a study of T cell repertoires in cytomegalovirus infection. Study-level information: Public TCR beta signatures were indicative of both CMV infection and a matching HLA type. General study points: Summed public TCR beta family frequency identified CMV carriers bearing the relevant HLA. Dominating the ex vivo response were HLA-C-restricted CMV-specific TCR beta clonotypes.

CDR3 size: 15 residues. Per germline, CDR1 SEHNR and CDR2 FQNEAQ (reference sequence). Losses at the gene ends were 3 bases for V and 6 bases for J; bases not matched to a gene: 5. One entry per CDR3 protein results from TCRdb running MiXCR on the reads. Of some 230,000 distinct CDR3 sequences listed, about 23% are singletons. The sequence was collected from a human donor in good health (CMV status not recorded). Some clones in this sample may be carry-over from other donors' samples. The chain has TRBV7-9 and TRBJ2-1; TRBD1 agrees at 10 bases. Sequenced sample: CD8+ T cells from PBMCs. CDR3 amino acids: CASSLGTGEINEQFF. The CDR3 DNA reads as TGTGCCAGCAGCTTGGGGACAGGGGAAATCAATGAGCAGTTCTTC.